One and the same sample provided the 24 T cell receptor beta chains below, sequenced in a study of control samples from healthy donors and cancer patients. Clones were sequenced by immunoSEQ multiplex PCR, and TCRdb holds only the in-frame ones, with some missing. The table includes over 85,000 clones, 85% to 95% detected once. Sequencing input: blood. These receptors were taken from a woman aged 25 to 39 in good health.

This clone is a singleton in its sample. The chain is built from TRBV5-1 and TRBJ2-1; 8 bases map to TRBD2. The V segment lost 5 bases and the J segment 2 bases; nucleotides outside the gene matches: 3. CDR1 is SGHRS, CDR2 YFSETQ, per germline. The CDR3 covers 14 residues. CDR3 DNA sequence: TGCGCCAGCAGGCGGGAGGTAGCCTACAATGAGCAGTTCTTC. Encoded protein: CASRREVAYNEQFF.

The genes are TRBV6-5 and TRBJ1-2, with D perhaps TRBD1 (6 bases). Germline CDR1 MNHEY, CDR2 SVGAGI. V shed 6 bases and J shed 5 bases, with 19 bases lying between them. The CDR3 sequence is 15 residues long. The CDR3 reads CASSPVLDSTYGYTF. The CDR3 region has the DNA TGTGCCAGCAGCCCCGTGTTGGACAGTACTTATGGCTACACCTTC.

The chain carries TRBV10-3 and TRBJ2-3, with TRBD1 matching 10 bases. After removal of 2 bases from V and 6 bases from J, the junction contained 11 bases not matched to a gene. The CDR3 is 17 amino acids. CDR1 is ENHRY and CDR2 is SYGVKD in the germline V gene. The DNA for the CDR3 is TGTGCCATCAGTGAGCCCGGGACAGGGGCATCGACGGATACGCAGTATTTT. It translates to CAISEPGTGASTDTQYF.

V usage is TRBV6-5 and J usage is TRBJ1-1; 7 nucleotides align to TRBD1. The CDR3 is made up of 15 amino acids. Germline V gene data show CDR1 as MNHEY and CDR2 as SVGAGI. With 6 bases clipped from V and 5 bases from J, the junction kept 12 bases outside the gene matches. The CDR3 here is CASSSEQGRGTEAFF. The CDR3 DNA reads as TGTGCCAGCAGCTCGGAACAGGGGAGAGGGACTGAAGCTTTCTTT.

V usage is TRBV19 and J usage is TRBJ1-2, with D perhaps matching TRBD1 (5 bases). The V gene's germline CDR1 is LNHDA and CDR2 SQIVND (reference sequence). V gave up 3 bases and J gave up 0 bases, with 17 bases separating them. The length of the CDR3 is 17 residues. CDR3: CASSIPGRGQANYGYTF. The CDR3 nucleotides are TGTGCCAGTAGTATTCCGGGACGAGGCCAAGCTAACTATGGCTACACCTTC.

V usage is TRBV2 and J usage is TRBJ2-1; 7 nucleotides match TRBD2. This CDR3 is 15 amino acids long. Germline V CDR1 and CDR2: SNHLY, FYNNEI. J lost 0 bases, V lost 6 bases, and 5 bases had no gene match. The CDR3 DNA follows: TGTGCCAGCAGCCGAAAGCGGGGCTCCTACAATGAGCAGTTCTTC. Its protein is CASSRKRGSYNEQFF.

The CDR3 loop reads CASSPVPGQGRGTEAFF. The DNA of the CDR3 is TGTGCCAGCAGCCCAGTCCCGGGACAGGGGAGGGGAACTGAAGCTTTCTTT. This chain uses TRBV7-6 with TRBJ1-1, with 10 nucleotides matching TRBD1. Germline V gene data show CDR1 as SGHVS and CDR2 as FNYEAQ. V was pared by 5 bases and J by 5 bases, with 14 bases of the junction left unmatched. This CDR3 comprises 17 residues. Using reference TRBV7-6 and TRBJ1-1 for the parts outside the CDR3, the full variable domain is GAGVSQSPRYKVTKRGQDVALRCDPISGHVSLYWYRQALGQGPEFLTYFNYEAQQDKSGLPNDRFSAERPEGSISTLTIQRTEQRDSAMYRCASSPVPGQGRGTEAFFGQGTRLTVV.

V usage is TRBV10-1 and J usage is TRBJ2-5, with D uncertain. The CDR3 sequence is 13 residues long. CDR1 is WNHNN, CDR2 SYGVQD, per germline (reference sequence). Trimming removed 0 bases at V and 7 bases at J, with 9 bases between. The CDR3 protein is CASSESVVSTQYF. In DNA, the CDR3 is TGCGCCAGCAGTGAGTCGGTGGTTTCGACCCAGTACTTC.

As DNA, the CDR3 is TGTGCCAGCAGTCGAACCTGGAACACTGAAGCTTTCTTT. Its protein is CASSRTWNTEAFF. The J gene is TRBJ1-1, the V gene TRBV27; D unclear. With 5 bases removed from V and 1 base from J, the gap between germline ends came to 8 bases. Germline V gives CDR1 MNHEY, CDR2 SMNVEV (reference sequence). This CDR3 is 13 amino acids long.

The chain joins TRBV12-3 or TRBV12-4 to TRBJ1-2; D is possibly TRBD1 (6 bases). The CDR3 extends over 12 amino acids. V was clipped by 3 bases and J by 8 bases, with 10 bases between them. CDR3 residues: CASSLGGEGYTF. CDR3 bases: TGTGCCAGCAGTTTGGGGGGCGAGGGCTACACCTTC.

This clone was found once. This chain uses TRBV9 with TRBJ1-2; D call uncertain. The CDR3 spans 14 residues. Germline CDR1 SGDLS, CDR2 YYNGEE. V shed 4 bases and J shed 1 base, with 11 bases lying between them. CDR3 in amino acids: CASSPRGDNYGYTF. CDR3 sequence (DNA): TGTGCCAGCAGCCCCCGGGGAGATAACTATGGCTACACCTTC.

V usage is TRBV6-5 and J usage is TRBJ2-1; 7 nucleotides align to TRBD2. The CDR3 sequence is 16 residues long. Germline V lookup: CDR1 MNHEY, CDR2 SVGAGI. V shed 0 bases, J shed 5 bases, and the junction held 7 bases outside the gene matches. The CDR3 coding sequence is TGTGCCAGCAGTTACTCGATACGGGAGGTCCACAATGAGCAGTTCTTC. Residues: CASSYSIREVHNEQFF.

This rearrangement joins TRBV6-1 to TRBJ2-7; 8 nucleotides agree with TRBD2. Germline CDR1 and CDR2: MNHNS and SASEGT. After removal of 1 base from V and 4 bases from J, the junction contained 6 bases not matched to a gene. The CDR3 is 15 amino acids. CDR3 loop: CASSEESGGGYEQYF. Here the CDR3 DNA reads TGTGCCAGCAGTGAAGAAAGCGGGGGAGGGTACGAGCAGTACTTC.

This rearrangement joins TRBV19 to TRBJ1-1; perhaps TRBD1 as D (5 bases). The length of the CDR3 is 13 residues. V was clipped by 7 bases and J by 1 base, with 10 bases between them. CDR1 LNHDA and CDR2 SQIVND come from the germline V gene (reference sequence). The CDR3 reads CASTRAGNTEAFF. CDR3 coding DNA: TGTGCCAGTACCAGGGCGGGGAACACTGAAGCTTTCTTT.

This clone was observed once. The chain employs TRBV7-2 and TRBJ2-7; D is ambiguous. V was cut by 5 bases and J by 3 bases, with 17 bases left in between. The CDR3 loop spans 15 amino acids. The germline V gene has CDR1 SGHTA and CDR2 FQGNSA. CDR3 region: CASSTTVLGFYEQYF. The CDR3 DNA is TGTGCCAGCAGCACTACAGTCCTTGGCTTCTACGAGCAGTACTTC.

The gene calls are TRBV5-6 and TRBJ2-1; maybe TRBD1 (6 bases). Germline CDR1 and CDR2: SGHDT and YYEEEE. The CDR3 consists of 15 residues. V was cut by 4 bases and J by 4 bases, with 15 bases left in between. For the CDR3, the DNA is TGTGCCAGCAGCCCCCAGGGGTCGTTTTACAATGAGCAGTTCTTC. Translation: CASSPQGSFYNEQFF.

The chain carries TRBV5-4 and TRBJ1-2; D might be TRBD1 (5 bases). Germline lookup yields CDR1 SGHNT and CDR2 YYREEE (reference sequence). CDR3 size: 14 residues. Trimming cost V 1 base and J 7 bases, with 14 bases left between them. CDR3 nucleotide sequence: TGTGCCAGCAGCTTGTACCCAGGGTACTTTGGCTACACCTTC. Residues: CASSLYPGYFGYTF.

This CDR3 is CASSPPGTNTGELFF. The CDR3 bases are TGCGCCAGCAGCCCCCCCGGGACTAACACCGGGGAGCTGTTTTTT. V is TRBV5-1 and J is TRBJ2-2; D might be TRBD2 (6 bases). CDR1 is SGHRS and CDR2 is YFSETQ in the germline V gene. V lost 4 bases and J lost 2, with 12 bases in between. This CDR3 contains 15 residues.

The V gene is TRBV13, the J gene TRBJ1-2; D is ambiguous. Trimming stripped 8 bases from V and 8 bases from J, with 18 bases between. The CDR3 loop spans 13 amino acids. The germline V gene encodes CDR1 PRHDT and CDR2 FYEKMQ (reference sequence). CDR3: CASDAVGDQGYTF. In DNA form, the CDR3 reads TGTGCCAGCGACGCGGTTGGAGACCAGGGCTACACCTTC.

V usage is TRBV29-1 and J usage is TRBJ2-2, with D maybe TRBD1 (6 bases). The CDR3 runs to 13 residues. Trimming took off 7 bases at V and 1 base at J, with 10 bases between the two ends. The germline CDR1 and CDR2 sequences are SQVTM and ANQGSEA. The DNA for the CDR3 is TGCAGCGCTCCGGGACAGAACACCGGGGAGCTGTTTTTT. It codes for CSAPGQNTGELFF.

This chain connects TRBV27 to TRBJ2-1; 10 nucleotides line up with TRBD2. This CDR3 region has 18 residues. Germline V gives CDR1 MNHEY, CDR2 SMNVEV (reference sequence). Losses at the gene ends were 5 bases for V and 2 bases for J; bases not matched to a gene: 12. DNA of the CDR3: TGTGCCAGCAGTACGATAGCGGGGGGTTCCTTACCCTACAATGAGCAGTTCTTC. This sequence encodes CASSTIAGGSLPYNEQFF.

The rearrangement links TRBV29-1 to TRBJ2-5; TRBD1 is a possible D gene (5 bases). CDR1 and CDR2 from the germline V gene are SQVTM and ANQGSEA. CDR3 length equals 12 residues. CDR3 bases: TGCACCATAGGTGACAGAAAAGAGACCCAGTACTTC. As protein: CTIGDRKETQYF. The entire variable domain, with the rest obtained from reference TRBV29-1 and TRBJ2-5, is as follows: SAVISQKPSRDICQRGTSLTIQCQVDSQVTMMFWYRQQPGQSLTLIATANQGSEATYESGFVIDKFPISRPNLTFSTLTVSNMSPEDSSIYLCTIGDRKETQYFGPGTRLLVL.

The rearrangement links TRBV28 to TRBJ1-4; D perhaps matches TRBD1 (6 bases). The CDR3 is made up of 15 amino acids. With 2 bases removed from V and 0 bases from J, the gap between germline ends came to 7 bases. Germline CDR1 MDHEN, CDR2 SYDVKM. In DNA form, the CDR3 reads TGTGCCAGCAGTTTAGGGGGCGCAACTAATGAAAAACTGTTTTTT. Translation gives CASSLGGATNEKLFF.

This rearrangement joins TRBV5-4 to TRBJ2-7; tentatively, D is TRBD1 (5 bases). The CDR3 is 16 amino acids. Germline CDR1 and CDR2: SGHNT and YYREEE (reference sequence). V lost 4 bases to trimming and J lost 7 bases, with 24 bases between them. The DNA for the CDR3 is TGTGCCAGCAGCCGATTAAATACTCAGGGTGTCACTGAGCAGTACTTC. Protein product: CASSRLNTQGVTEQYF.